The subject of this entry is one TCR beta chain. This record belongs to a study of control samples from healthy donors and cancer patients. The length of the CDR3 is 13 residues. V lost 4 bases and J lost 7, with 13 bases in between. The germline V gene encodes CDR1 LGHDT and CDR2 YNNKEL (reference sequence). Clones were sequenced by immunoSEQ multiplex PCR, and TCRdb holds only the in-frame ones, with some missing. The sample has 60,000 to 100,000 clones; 89% are singletons. This rearrangement joins TRBV3-1 (or the pseudogene TRBV3-2) to TRBJ1-2; D is unresolved. This TCR came from a man in his fifties in good health. Sequences were obtained from blood. The CDR3 spells CASSRGSSGGYTF. Here the CDR3 DNA reads TGTGCCAGCAGCCGTGGATCCTCGGGTGGCTACACCTTC.